This T cell receptor beta chain was obtained from a study of cytomegalovirus exposure and HLA in healthy donors. Background on the study: A prior study identified 117 million unique TCR beta sequences from about 180 million T cells. General study findings and limits: Analyzed later, most CMV-associated TCR beta chains appeared HLA-restricted. As a later analysis showed, a missense DCLRE1C variant was linked to trimming of TCR beta V- and J-genes.

The PCR had 60 Vbeta and 13 Jbeta primers. Under the authors' procedure: Per a later analysis, the number of unique TCR beta chains was around 79 million, of which 9 million to 12 million were shared. Sequenced by immunoSEQ multiplex PCR; TCRdb stores in-frame clones only, minus some. The V and J calls and the clone size are those of that table, but D and trimming were determined from the DNA. The sample includes some 140,000 clones, around 74% of them seen just once. The CDR3 spans 16 residues. CDR1 MNHEY and CDR2 SVGAGI come from the germline V gene. V lost 0 bases and J lost 0; bases outside the gene matches: 5. This clone was observed a handful of times. Its specificity is unknown.

V gene TRBV6-5 combines with J gene TRBJ2-7; 7 nucleotides line up with TRBD1. This receptor was identified in a young man in good health and CMV-seropositive. The sample was PBMCs. The CDR3 nucleotides are TGTGCCAGCAGTTACTCGCCTCGGACAGGCTCCTACGAGCAGTACTTC. It is translated as CASSYSPRTGSYEQYF.